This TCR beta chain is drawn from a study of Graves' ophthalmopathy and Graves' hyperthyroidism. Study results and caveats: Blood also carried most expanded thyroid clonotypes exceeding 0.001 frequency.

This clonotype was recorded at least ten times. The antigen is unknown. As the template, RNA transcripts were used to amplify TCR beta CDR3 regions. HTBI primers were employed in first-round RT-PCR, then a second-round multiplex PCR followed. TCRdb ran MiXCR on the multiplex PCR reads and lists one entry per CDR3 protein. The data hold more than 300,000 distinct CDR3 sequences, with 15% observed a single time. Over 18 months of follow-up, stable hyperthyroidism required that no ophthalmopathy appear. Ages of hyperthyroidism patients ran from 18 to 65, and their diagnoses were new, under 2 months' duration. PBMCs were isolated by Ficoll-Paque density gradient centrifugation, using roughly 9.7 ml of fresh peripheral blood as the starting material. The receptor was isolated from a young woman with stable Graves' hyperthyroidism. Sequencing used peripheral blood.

This CDR3 is CATSDSLKQETQYF. CDR3 coding DNA: TGTGCCACCAGTGATTCTCTCAAACAAGAGACCCAGTACTTC. The V and J genes are TRBV24-1 and TRBJ2-5; D gene unclear. In germline, CDR1 is KGHDR, CDR2 SFDVKD. Trimming pared 2 bases from V and 2 bases from J, leaving 8 bases between. The CDR3 is 14 amino acids.